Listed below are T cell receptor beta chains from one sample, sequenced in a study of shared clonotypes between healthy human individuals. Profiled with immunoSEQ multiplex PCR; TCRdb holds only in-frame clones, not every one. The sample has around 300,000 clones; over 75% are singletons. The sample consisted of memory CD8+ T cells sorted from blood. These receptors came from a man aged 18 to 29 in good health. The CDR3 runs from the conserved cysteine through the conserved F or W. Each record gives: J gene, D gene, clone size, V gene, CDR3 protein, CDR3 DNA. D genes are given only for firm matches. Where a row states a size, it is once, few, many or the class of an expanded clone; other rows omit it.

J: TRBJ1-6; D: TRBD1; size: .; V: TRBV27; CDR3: CASRDRSSYNSPLHF; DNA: TGTGCCAGCCGGGACAGGAGCTCCTATAATTCACCCCTCCACTTT
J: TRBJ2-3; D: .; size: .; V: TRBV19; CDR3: CASSTGAASTDTQYF; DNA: TGTGCCAGTAGTACTGGCGCAGCTAGCACAGATACGCAGTATTTT
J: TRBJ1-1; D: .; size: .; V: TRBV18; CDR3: CASSPLSVNTEAFF; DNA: TGTGCCAGCTCACCACTTTCTGTGAACACTGAAGCTTTCTTT
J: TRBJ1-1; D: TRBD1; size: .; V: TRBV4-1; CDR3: CASSPRQGASTTEAFF; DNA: TGCGCCAGCAGCCCACGACAGGGGGCGTCGACCACTGAAGCTTTCTTT
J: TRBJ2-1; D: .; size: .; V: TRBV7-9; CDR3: CASSLFGDSYNEQFF; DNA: TGTGCCAGCAGCTTATTCGGGGACTCCTACAATGAGCAGTTCTTC
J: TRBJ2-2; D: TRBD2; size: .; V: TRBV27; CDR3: CASSWAAGEITGELFF; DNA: TGTGCCAGCAGTTGGGCCGCGGGGGAGATCACCGGGGAGCTGTTTTTT
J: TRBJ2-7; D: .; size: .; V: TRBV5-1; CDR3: CASSRGPFYEQYF; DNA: TGCGCCAGCAGCCGTGGGCCATTCTACGAGCAGTACTTC
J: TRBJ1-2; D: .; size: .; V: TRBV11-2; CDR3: CASSLGWENYGYTF; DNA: TGTGCCAGCAGCTTAGGTTGGGAAAACTATGGCTACACCTTC
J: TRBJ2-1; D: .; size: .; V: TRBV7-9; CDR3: CASSPSVLAFEQFF; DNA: TGTGCCAGCAGCCCCAGCGTCCTTGCATTTGAGCAGTTCTTC
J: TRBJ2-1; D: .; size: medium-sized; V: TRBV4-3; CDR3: CASSQGHREGNEQFF; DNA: TGCGCCAGCAGCCAGGGACACCGAGAAGGCAATGAGCAGTTCTTC
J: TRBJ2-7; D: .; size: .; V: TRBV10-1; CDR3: CASSESGRAGEQYF; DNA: TGCGCCAGCAGTGAATCGGGCAGGGCGGGGGAGCAGTACTTC
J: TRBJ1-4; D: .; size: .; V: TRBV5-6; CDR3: CASSLGGNEKLFF; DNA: TGTGCCAGCAGCTTGGGCGGTAATGAAAAACTGTTTTTT
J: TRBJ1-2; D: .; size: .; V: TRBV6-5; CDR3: CASSYMANYGYTF; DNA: TGTGCCAGCAGTTACATGGCTAACTATGGCTACACCTTC
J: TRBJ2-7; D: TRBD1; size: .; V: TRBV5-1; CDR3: CASSSGRGQIEQYF; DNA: TGCGCCAGCAGTTCGGGCAGGGGGCAGATCGAGCAGTACTTC
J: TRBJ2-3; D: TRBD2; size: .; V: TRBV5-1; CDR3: CASSPGGGPDTQYF; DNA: TGCGCCAGCAGCCCAGGCGGGGGACCAGATACGCAGTATTTT
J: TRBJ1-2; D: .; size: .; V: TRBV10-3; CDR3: CAIRNLESGGQEANYGYTF; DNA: TGTGCCATCAGAAACCTGGAATCTGGTGGGCAAGAAGCTAACTATGGCTACACCTTC
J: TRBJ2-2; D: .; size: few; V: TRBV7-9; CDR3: CASSWTVNTGELFF; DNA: TGTGCCAGCAGCTGGACAGTAAACACCGGGGAGCTGTTTTTT
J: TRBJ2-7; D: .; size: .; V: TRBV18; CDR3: CASGEGYEQYF; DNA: TGTGCCAGCGGAGAGGGGTACGAGCAGTACTTC
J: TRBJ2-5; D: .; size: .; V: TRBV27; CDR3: CASSSQGRTYQETQYF; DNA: TGTGCCAGCAGTTCCCAAGGACGGACGTACCAAGAGACCCAGTACTTC
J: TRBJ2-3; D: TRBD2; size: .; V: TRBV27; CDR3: CASSFTSVGLADTDTQYF; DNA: TGTGCCAGCAGTTTCACATCTGTGGGACTAGCGGACACAGATACGCAGTATTTT
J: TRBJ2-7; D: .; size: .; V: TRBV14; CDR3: CASSQGHYSYEQYF; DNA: TGTGCCAGCAGCCAAGGTCACTATTCCTACGAGCAGTACTTC